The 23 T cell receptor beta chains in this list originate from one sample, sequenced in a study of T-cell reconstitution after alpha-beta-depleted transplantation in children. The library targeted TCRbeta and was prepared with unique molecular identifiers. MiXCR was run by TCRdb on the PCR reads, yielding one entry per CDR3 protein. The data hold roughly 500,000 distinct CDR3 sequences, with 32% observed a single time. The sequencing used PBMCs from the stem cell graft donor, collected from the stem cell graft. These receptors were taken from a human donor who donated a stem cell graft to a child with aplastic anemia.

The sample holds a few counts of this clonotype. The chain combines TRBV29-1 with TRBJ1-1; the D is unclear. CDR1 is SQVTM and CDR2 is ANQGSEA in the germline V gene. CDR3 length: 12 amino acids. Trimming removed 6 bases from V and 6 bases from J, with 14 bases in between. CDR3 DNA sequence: TGCAGCGTCGAAACGAGTTCCGCTGAAGCTTTCTTT. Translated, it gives CSVETSSAEAFF.

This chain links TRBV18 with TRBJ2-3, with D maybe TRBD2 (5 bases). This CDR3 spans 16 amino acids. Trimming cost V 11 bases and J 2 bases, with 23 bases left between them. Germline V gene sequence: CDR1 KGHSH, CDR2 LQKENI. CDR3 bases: TGTGCCGCCCGCCGGGATGCCTGGTACGACACAGATACGCAGTATTTT. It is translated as CAARRDAWYDTDTQYF.

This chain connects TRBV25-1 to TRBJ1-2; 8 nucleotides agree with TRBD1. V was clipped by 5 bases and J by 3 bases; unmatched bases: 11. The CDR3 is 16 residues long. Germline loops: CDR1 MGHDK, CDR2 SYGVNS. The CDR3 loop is CASSPNIRTGYYGYTF. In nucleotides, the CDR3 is TGTGCCAGCAGTCCGAATATAAGGACAGGGTACTATGGCTACACCTTC.

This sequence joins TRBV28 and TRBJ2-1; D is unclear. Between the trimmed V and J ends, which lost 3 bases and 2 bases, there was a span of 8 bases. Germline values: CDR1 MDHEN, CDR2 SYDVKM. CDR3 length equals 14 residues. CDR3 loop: CASSLGKTYNEQFF. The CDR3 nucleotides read TGTGCCAGCAGTTTGGGGAAGACCTACAATGAGCAGTTCTTC.

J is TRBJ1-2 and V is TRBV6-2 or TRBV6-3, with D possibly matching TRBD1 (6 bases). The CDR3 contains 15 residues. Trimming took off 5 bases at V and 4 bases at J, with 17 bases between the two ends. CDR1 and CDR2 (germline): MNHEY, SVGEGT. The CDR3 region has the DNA TGTGCCAGCAGTGGGGGCGGACCGCCAGCCTATGGCTACACCTTC. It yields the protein CASSGGGPPAYGYTF.

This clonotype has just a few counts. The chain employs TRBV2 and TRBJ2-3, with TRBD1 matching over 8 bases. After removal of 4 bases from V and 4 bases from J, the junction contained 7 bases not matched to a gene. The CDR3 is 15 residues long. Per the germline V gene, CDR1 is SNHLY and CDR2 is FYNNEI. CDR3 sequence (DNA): TGTGCCAGCAGTGCCCCGGACAGGGTACCAGATACGCAGTATTTT. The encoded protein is CASSAPDRVPDTQYF.

This chain's CDR3 is CASSITSGTGELFF. The CDR3 DNA sequence: TGTGCCAGCAGCATAACTAGCGGGACCGGGGAGCTGTTTTTT. V usage is TRBV7-6 and J usage is TRBJ2-2; 9 bases align to TRBD2. Trimming cost V 5 bases and J 5 bases; bases outside gene matches: 3. The CDR3 runs 14 residues. Per the germline V gene, CDR1 is SGHVS and CDR2 is FNYEAQ.

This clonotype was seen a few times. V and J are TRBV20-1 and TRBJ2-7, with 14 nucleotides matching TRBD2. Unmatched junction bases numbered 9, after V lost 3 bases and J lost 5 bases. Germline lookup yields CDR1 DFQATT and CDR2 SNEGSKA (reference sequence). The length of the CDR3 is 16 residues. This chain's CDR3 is CSASNRGLAGVDEQYF. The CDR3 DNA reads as TGCAGTGCTAGCAATAGGGGACTAGCGGGAGTGGACGAGCAGTACTTC.

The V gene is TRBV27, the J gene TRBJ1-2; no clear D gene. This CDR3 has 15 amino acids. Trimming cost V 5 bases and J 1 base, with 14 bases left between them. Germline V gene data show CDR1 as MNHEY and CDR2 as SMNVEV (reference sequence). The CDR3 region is CASSPRPSGNYGYTF. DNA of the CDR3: TGTGCCAGCAGTCCCCGCCCAAGTGGTAACTATGGCTACACCTTC.

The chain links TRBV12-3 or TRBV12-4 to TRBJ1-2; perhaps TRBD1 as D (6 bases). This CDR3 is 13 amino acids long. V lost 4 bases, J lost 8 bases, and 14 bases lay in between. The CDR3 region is CASSSNRATGYTF. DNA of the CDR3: TGTGCCAGCAGTTCTAACAGGGCGACGGGCTACACCTTC.

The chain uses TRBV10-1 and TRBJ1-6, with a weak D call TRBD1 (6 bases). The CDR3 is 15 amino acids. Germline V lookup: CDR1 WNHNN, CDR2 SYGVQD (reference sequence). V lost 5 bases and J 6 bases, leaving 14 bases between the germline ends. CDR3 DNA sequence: TGCGCCAGCAGTAAAGGACAAGGGGGTAATTCACCCCTCCACTTT. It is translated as CASSKGQGGNSPLHF.

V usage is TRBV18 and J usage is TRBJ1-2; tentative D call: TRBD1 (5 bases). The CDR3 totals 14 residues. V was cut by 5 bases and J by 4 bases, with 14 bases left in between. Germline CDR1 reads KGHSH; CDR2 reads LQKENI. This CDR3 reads CASSNGAVGYGYTF. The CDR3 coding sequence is TGTGCCAGCTCAAATGGGGCAGTAGGCTATGGCTACACCTTC.

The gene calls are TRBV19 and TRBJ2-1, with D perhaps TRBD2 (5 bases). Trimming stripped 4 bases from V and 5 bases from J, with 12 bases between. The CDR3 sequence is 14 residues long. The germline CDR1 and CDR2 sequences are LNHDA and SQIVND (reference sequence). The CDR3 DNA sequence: TGTGCCAGTAGTAGCCGACGGGGTCACAATGAGCAGTTCTTC. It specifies CASSSRRGHNEQFF.

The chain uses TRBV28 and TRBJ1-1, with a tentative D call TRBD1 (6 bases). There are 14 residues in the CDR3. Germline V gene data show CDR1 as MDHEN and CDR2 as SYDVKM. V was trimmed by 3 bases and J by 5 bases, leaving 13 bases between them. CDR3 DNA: TGTGCCAGCAGTTTCAAGGGGGGGAGGACTGAAGCTTTCTTT. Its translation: CASSFKGGRTEAFF.

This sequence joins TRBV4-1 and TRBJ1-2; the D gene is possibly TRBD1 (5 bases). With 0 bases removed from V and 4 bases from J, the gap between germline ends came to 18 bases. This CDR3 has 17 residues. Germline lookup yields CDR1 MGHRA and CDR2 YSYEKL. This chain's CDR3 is CASSQDGVRGLPYGYTF. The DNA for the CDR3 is TGCGCCAGCAGCCAAGATGGCGTTCGGGGGTTACCCTATGGCTACACCTTC.

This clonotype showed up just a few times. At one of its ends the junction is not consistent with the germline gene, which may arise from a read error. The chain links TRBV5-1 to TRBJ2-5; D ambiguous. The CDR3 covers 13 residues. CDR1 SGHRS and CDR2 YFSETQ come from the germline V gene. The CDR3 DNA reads TGTGCCAGCAGTTTAGTTGGCCAAGAGACCCAGTACTTC. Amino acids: CASSLVGQETQYF.

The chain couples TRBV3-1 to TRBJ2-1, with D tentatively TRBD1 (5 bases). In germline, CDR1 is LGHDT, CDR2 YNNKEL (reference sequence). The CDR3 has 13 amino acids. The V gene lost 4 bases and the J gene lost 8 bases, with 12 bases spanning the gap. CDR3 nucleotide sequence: TGTGCCAGCAGCCCAGGGTCTTCCCATGAGCAGTTCTTC. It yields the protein CASSPGSSHEQFF.

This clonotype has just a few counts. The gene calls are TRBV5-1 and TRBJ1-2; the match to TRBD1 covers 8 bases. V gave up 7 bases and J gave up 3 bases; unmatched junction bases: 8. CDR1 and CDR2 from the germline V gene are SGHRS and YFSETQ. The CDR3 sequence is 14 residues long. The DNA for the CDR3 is TGCGCCAGCTCTCCGGGACAGGAGTACTATGGCTACACCTTC. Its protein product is CASSPGQEYYGYTF.

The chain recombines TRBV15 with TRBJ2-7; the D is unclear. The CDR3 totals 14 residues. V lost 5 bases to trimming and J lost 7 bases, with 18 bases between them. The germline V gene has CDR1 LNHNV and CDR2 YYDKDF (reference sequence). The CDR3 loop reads CATSPRVSTVEQYF. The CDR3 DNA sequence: TGTGCCACCAGCCCCCGGGTGTCGACGGTAGAGCAGTACTTC.

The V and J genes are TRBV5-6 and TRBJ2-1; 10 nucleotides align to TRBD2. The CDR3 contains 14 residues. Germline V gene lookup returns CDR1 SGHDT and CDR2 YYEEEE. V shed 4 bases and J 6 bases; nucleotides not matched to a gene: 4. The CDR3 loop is CASSPGTSVNEQFF. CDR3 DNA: TGTGCCAGCAGCCCGGGGACTAGCGTCAATGAGCAGTTCTTC.

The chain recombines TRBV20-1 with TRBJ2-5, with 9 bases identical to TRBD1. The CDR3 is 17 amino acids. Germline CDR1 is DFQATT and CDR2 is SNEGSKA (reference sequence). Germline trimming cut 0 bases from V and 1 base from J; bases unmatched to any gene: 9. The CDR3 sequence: CSARDWVRTGAQETQYF. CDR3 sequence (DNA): TGCAGTGCTAGAGATTGGGTTAGGACAGGGGCCCAAGAGACCCAGTACTTC.

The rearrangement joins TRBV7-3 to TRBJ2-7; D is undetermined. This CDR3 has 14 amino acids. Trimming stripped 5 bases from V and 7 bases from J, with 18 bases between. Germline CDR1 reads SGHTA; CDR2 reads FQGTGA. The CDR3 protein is CASSPGPGNGEQYF. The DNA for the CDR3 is TGTGCCAGCAGCCCCGGGCCCGGAAATGGGGAGCAGTACTTC.

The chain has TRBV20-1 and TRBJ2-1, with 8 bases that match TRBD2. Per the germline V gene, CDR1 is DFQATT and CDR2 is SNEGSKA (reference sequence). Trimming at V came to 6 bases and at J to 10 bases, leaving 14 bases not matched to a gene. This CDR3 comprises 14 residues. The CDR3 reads CSAPLAGTSGEQFF. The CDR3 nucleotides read TGCAGTGCACCGCTAGCCGGGACTAGTGGAGAGCAGTTCTTC.